The clone carrying this T cell receptor (beta chain) was seen more than once but under ten times. The antigen is not known. This record belongs to a study of blood T cells in healthy people across ages. Germline CDR1 and CDR2: WSHSY and SAAADI. V trimming: 6 bases; J trimming: 2 bases; junction bases outside the gene matches: 4. The CDR3 consists of 13 residues. Then a second PCR, running roughly 7 to 11 cycles, was carried out with a sample-barcoded 5' primer and a J-beta primer mix. A single record per CDR3 protein comes from TCRdb applying MiXCR to the 5' RACE reads. This sample yields hundreds of thousands of distinct CDR3 sequences, of which around 41% are seen a single time; about 30% belongs to the top ten. The study's findings and limits: No conclusive comparison of naive versus antigen-experienced cells was possible with unsorted PBMCs. TCR beta diversity tracked closely with naive T cell percentage.

The source material was blood. The sequence came from a man older than 75 in good health. The chain carries TRBV10-2 and TRBJ2-7; 7 bases are a match to TRBD1. The CDR3 nucleotides read TGCGCCAGCAGGGACAGGTCGACCTACGAGCAGTACTTC. This sequence encodes CASRDRSTYEQYF.